The clone carrying this TCR beta chain has at least ten counts. Germline assignment: CDR1 MNHNY and CDR2 SVGAGI (reference sequence). There are 14 residues in the CDR3. Unmatched junction bases numbered 9, after V lost 7 bases and J lost 6 bases. This sample was taken from a study of blood T cells in healthy people across ages. Using a J-beta primer mix together with a sample-barcoded 5' primer, a second PCR was run for about 6 to 11 cycles. Each CDR3 protein gets one entry after TCRdb re-called the 5' RACE reads with MiXCR. The repertoire holds about 840,000 distinct CDR3 sequences, with about 28% as singletons. The data were also submitted as part of a second study, on T cells of mothers and their children.

This clonotype was sampled from a woman between 40 and 55 years old in good health. Sequenced material: blood. The rearrangement links TRBV6-6 to TRBJ2-4; 7 nucleotides line up with TRBD1. CDR3 amino acids: CASTTGQLLNIQYF. CDR3 nucleotides: TGTGCCAGCACTACGGGACAGCTGTTAAACATTCAGTACTTC.